This is a list of T cell receptor beta chains from one sample in a study of CD8 T cell repertoires and HIV-1 epitope variants. These TCRs' antigens remain unknown. Using immunoSEQ multiplex PCR, the repertoire was profiled, and TCRdb retains in-frame clones only, with some absent. This repertoire shows about 3,500 clones, around 60% found once; its top ten account for roughly 45%. The source material was cultured CD8+ T cells derived from PBMCs. The receptors come from a male donor with HIV. CDR3s include the opening cysteine and the closing phenylalanine or tryptophan. A D gene is named only where the DNA matches it firmly. Clone size is shown for a subset of rows, as once, few, many or a class of expanded clone.

>TRBV29-1|11|-|-|TRBJ1-2
CSVPHTYGYTF
TGCAGCGTGCCCCACACATATGGCTACACCTTC
>TRBV10-3|16|-|TRBD1|TRBJ1-5
CATAPTGGREDQPQHF
TGTGCCACCGCCCCGACAGGGGGCAGAGAGGATCAGCCCCAGCATTTT
>TRBV7-8|14|-|-|TRBJ2-5
CASSFEESQETQYF
TGTGCCAGCAGCTTTGAGGAGAGTCAAGAGACCCAGTACTTC
>TRBV6-5|13|-|-|TRBJ2-2
CASSYSQGGELFF
TGTGCCAGCAGTTACTCCCAGGGCGGGGAGCTGTTTTTT
>TRBV7-9|14|once|TRBD1|TRBJ2-1
CASSFKDRYNEQFF
TGTGCCAGCAGCTTTAAGGACAGGTACAATGAGCAGTTCTTC
>TRBV18|14|-|-|TRBJ1-3
CASSPASSGNTIYF
TGTGCCAGCTCACCTGCATCTTCTGGAAACACCATATATTTT
>TRBV2|15|few|TRBD1|TRBJ2-7
CASSEAFGTGNEQYF
TGTGCCAGCAGTGAGGCGTTCGGGACAGGGAACGAGCAGTACTTC
>TRBV11-3|15|-|-|TRBJ2-1
CASSLERRGENEQFF
TGTGCCAGCAGCTTAGAACGCAGGGGGGAGAATGAGCAGTTCTTC
>TRBV5-6|14|-|TRBD1|TRBJ2-7
CASSTGTGPYEQYF
TGTGCCAGCAGTACCGGGACAGGGCCCTACGAGCAGTACTTC
>TRBV7-3|14|-|-|TRBJ1-1
CASRKSTGNTEAFF
TGTGCCAGCAGAAAAAGTACGGGTAACACTGAAGCTTTCTTT
>TRBV6-1|17|-|TRBD2|TRBJ2-7
CASSASVVAGDSYEQYF
TGTGCCAGCAGTGCCTCGGTGGTAGCGGGAGATTCCTACGAGCAGTACTTC
>TRBV7-3|15|few|-|TRBJ1-2
CASSPNDRQDHGYTF
TGTGCCAGCAGCCCTAATGATAGACAGGACCATGGCTACACCTTC
>TRBV21-1|13|few|-|TRBJ2-7
CASSLPSSYEQYF
TGTGCCAGCAGCTTACCAAGCTCCTACGAGCAGTACTTC
>TRBV5-4|13|-|TRBD1|TRBJ1-2
CASSFRTGDGYTF
TGTGCCAGCAGCTTTAGGACAGGGGATGGCTACACCTTC
>TRBV7-9|12|-|-|TRBJ2-7
CASSLESSEEYF
TGTGCCAGCAGCTTAGAGTCTTCCGAGGAGTACTTC
>TRBV7-9|13|-|-|TRBJ2-1
CASSWAGQNEQFF
TGTGCCAGCAGCTGGGCAGGGCAAAATGAGCAGTTCTTC
>TRBV14|16|few|-|TRBJ2-5
CASSQGGLTGSETQYF
TGTGCCAGCAGCCAAGGAGGGCTAACGGGATCCGAGACCCAGTACTTC
>TRBV5-1|16|-|TRBD2|TRBJ2-3
CASGLGEGPGADTQYF
TGCGCCAGCGGCTTAGGGGAGGGCCCTGGGGCAGATACGCAGTATTTT
>TRBV28|14|few|-|TRBJ2-7
CASSWIDSPYEQYF
TGTGCCAGCAGTTGGATAGACAGTCCCTACGAGCAGTACTTC
>TRBV5-1|15|-|-|TRBJ2-7
CASSFLTGPSYEQYF
TGCGCCAGCAGCTTTCTGACGGGACCCTCCTACGAGCAGTACTTC
>TRBV4-2|14|-|TRBD2|TRBJ2-7
CASSQGRLAGEQYF
TGTGCCAGCAGCCAGGGTCGTCTAGCGGGCGAGCAGTACTTC
>TRBV2|16|-|-|TRBJ2-1
CASSSPGLQQGGEQFF
TGTGCCAGCAGTTCTCCGGGACTTCAACAAGGGGGTGAGCAGTTCTTC
>TRBV4-3|16|-|TRBD2|TRBJ2-3
CASSQGAGESTDTQYF
TGCGCCAGCAGCCAAGGGGCGGGGGAAAGCACAGATACGCAGTATTTT
>TRBV4-1|13|-|-|TRBJ2-7
CASSQVTNYEQYF
TGCGCCAGCAGCCAAGTTACCAACTACGAGCAGTACTTC
>TRBV30|13|-|-|TRBJ2-7
CAWREGGNFEQYF
TGTGCCTGGAGAGAGGGGGGCAACTTCGAGCAGTACTTC
>TRBV6-5|16|-|TRBD2|TRBJ2-1
CASSYSPSGGAREQFF
TGTGCCAGCAGTTACTCTCCTAGCGGGGGGGCCCGTGAGCAGTTCTTC
>TRBV28|14|-|TRBD1|TRBJ2-7
CASRSIDRVYEQYF
TGTGCCAGCAGATCTATCGACAGGGTCTACGAGCAGTACTTC
>TRBV28|13|once|-|TRBJ1-2
CASSFYAGDGYTF
TGTGCCAGCAGTTTCTACGCAGGGGATGGCTACACCTTC
>TRBV5-6|13|-|-|TRBJ2-7
CASSLGQSSEQYF
TGTGCCAGCAGCTTGGGACAGTCCTCAGAGCAGTACTTC
>TRBV7-6|16|-|-|TRBJ2-3
CASSLSVGTSTDTQYF
TGTGCCAGCAGCTTAAGCGTCGGGACTAGCACAGATACGCAGTATTTT
>TRBV25-1|13|-|-|TRBJ2-3
CASSVGASDTQYF
TGTGCCAGCAGTGTGGGGGCTTCAGATACGCAGTATTTT
>TRBV6-5|12|-|-|TRBJ2-1
CASSPGGGEQFF
TGTGCCAGCAGTCCTGGGGGTGGCGAGCAGTTCTTC
>TRBV7-9|10|few|-|TRBJ2-1
CASSFNEQFF
TGTGCCAGCAGCTTCAATGAGCAGTTCTTC